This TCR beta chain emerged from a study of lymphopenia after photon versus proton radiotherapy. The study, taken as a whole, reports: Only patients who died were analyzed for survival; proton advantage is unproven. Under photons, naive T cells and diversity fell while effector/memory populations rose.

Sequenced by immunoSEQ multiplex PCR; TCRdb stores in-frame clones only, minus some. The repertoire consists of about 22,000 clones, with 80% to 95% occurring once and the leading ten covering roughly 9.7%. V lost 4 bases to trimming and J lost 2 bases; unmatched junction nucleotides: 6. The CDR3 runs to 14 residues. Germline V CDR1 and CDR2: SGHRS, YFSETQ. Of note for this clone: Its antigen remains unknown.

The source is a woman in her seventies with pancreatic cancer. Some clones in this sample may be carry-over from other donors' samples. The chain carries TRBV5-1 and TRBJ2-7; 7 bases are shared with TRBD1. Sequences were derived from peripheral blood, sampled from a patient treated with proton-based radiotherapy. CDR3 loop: CASSATGVAYEQYF. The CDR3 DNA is TGCGCCAGCAGCGCCACAGGGGTGGCCTACGAGCAGTACTTC.